The 30 T cell receptor beta chains given below trace back to one sample, sequenced in a study of chemoradiotherapy in HPV16-positive cancers (dated 2022 in TCRdb). Libraries came from the immunoSEQ multiplex PCR assay. TCRdb stores this immuneACCESS table with in-frame sequences only. Part of the clones is absent; in the studies checked, under half of the shortfall reflects unresolved V genes, and no reason is known for the rest. In this sample the table shows about 12,000 clones, about 70% of which occur a single time. Roughly 17% of the sample belongs to the ten largest clones. The sample was acquired from a patient who underwent chemoradiotherapy. The origin of the receptors is a human donor with HPV-associated anogenital cancer.

The chain is built from TRBV5-6 and TRBJ1-2, with a possible D match to TRBD1 (6 bases). Germline loops: CDR1 SGHDT, CDR2 YYEEEE. The CDR3 has 14 amino acids. The V end was cut by 1 base, the J end by 1 base, with 8 bases between. CDR3 nucleotide sequence: TGTGCCAGCAGCTTGAACAGGGTTAACTATGGCTACACCTTC. Translation gives CASSLNRVNYGYTF.

In its sample, this clone was seen once. The V and J genes are TRBV18 and TRBJ2-3; a weak D match, TRBD1 (6 bases). With 5 bases removed from V and 3 bases from J, the gap between germline ends came to 18 bases. Germline V gene sequence: CDR1 KGHSH, CDR2 LQKENI. The CDR3 runs to 16 residues. The CDR3 loop reads CASSSQGGFQTDTQYF. The CDR3 DNA reads as TGTGCCAGCTCATCTCAAGGGGGATTTCAAACAGATACGCAGTATTTT.

This rearrangement joins TRBV4-3 to TRBJ2-3; a weak D match, TRBD2 (5 bases). The germline V gene has CDR1 LGHNA and CDR2 YSLEER. Trimming took off 0 bases at V and 4 bases at J, with 17 bases between the two ends. CDR3 length: 17 amino acids. This chain's CDR3 is CASSQERVGVSSDTQYF. The CDR3 DNA reads TGCGCCAGCAGCCAAGAGCGGGTCGGGGTCAGTTCAGATACGCAGTATTTT.

The chain is built from TRBV4-1 and TRBJ1-1, with D possibly TRBD1 on 6 matching bases. The CDR3 has 15 amino acids. From germline, CDR1 is MGHRA and CDR2 YSYEKL. V gave up 2 bases and J gave up 5 bases, with 15 bases separating them. The CDR3: CASSQLGTLPTEAFF. In DNA, the CDR3 is TGCGCCAGCAGCCAACTCGGGACACTGCCTACTGAAGCTTTCTTT.

The genes are TRBV19 and TRBJ2-3; tentatively, D is TRBD2 (7 bases). This CDR3 contains 16 residues. Per the germline V gene, CDR1 is LNHDA and CDR2 is SQIVND (reference sequence). With 0 bases removed from V and 3 bases from J, the gap between germline ends came to 13 bases. CDR3 bases: TGTGCCAGTAGTATAGAGGGAGGGGGAAAGACAGATACGCAGTATTTT. It codes for CASSIEGGGKTDTQYF.

This clone was counted between two and nine times. This chain connects TRBV7-6 to TRBJ2-1; the D is unclear. The germline V and J ends were trimmed by 4 bases and 8 bases, with 6 bases remaining between them. The V gene's germline CDR1 is SGHVS and CDR2 FNYEAQ. The CDR3 extends over 11 amino acids. CDR3: CASSYFDEQFF. The CDR3 DNA is TGTGCCAGCAGCTATTTTGATGAGCAGTTCTTC.

The sample holds one count of this clone. The chain combines TRBV11-2 with TRBJ2-5; no definite D call. The CDR3 has 14 amino acids. Trimming cost V 2 bases and J 2 bases, with 9 bases left between them. Per the germline V gene, CDR1 is SGHAT and CDR2 is FQNNGV. In nucleotides, the CDR3 is TGTGCCAGCAGCTTATCTGGAGTTCAAGAGACCCAGTACTTC. Its protein is CASSLSGVQETQYF.

Turning to this clone: The junction and the germline gene differ at one end; a read error may be behind it. The chain is built from TRBV28 and TRBJ2-7; 8 bases align to TRBD1. CDR1 is MDHEN and CDR2 is SYDVKM in the germline V gene. The CDR3 extends over 12 amino acids. DNA for the CDR3: TGTGCCAGCAGTTTATTTGGGACAGGAGGAAACTTC. Translating it yields CASSLFGTGGNF. Full variable domain (rest looked up from reference TRBV28 and TRBJ2-7): DVKVTQSSRYLVKRTGEKVFLECVQDMDHENMFWYRQDPGLGLRLIYFSYDVKMKEKGDIPEGYSVSREKKERFSLILESASTNQTSMYLCASSLFGTGGNFGPGTRLTVT.

CDR3 nucleotides: TGCAGCGTATTAGGGCGGACAGGGACTAATGAGCAGTTCTTC. Protein: CSVLGRTGTNEQFF. The rearrangement links TRBV29-1 to TRBJ2-1, with 8 bases that match TRBD1. This CDR3 region has 14 residues. Trimming removed 6 bases from V and 7 bases from J; junction bases left unmatched: 11. In germline, CDR1 is SQVTM, CDR2 ANQGSEA.

This clone was detected only a few times. The CDR3 is CASSQATGTAGELFF. CDR3 nucleotides: TGCGCCAGCAGCCAAGCCACCGGGACAGCCGGGGAGCTGTTTTTT. The chain has TRBV4-1 and TRBJ2-2; 7 bases match TRBD1. Germline values: CDR1 MGHRA, CDR2 YSYEKL. The length of the CDR3 is 15 residues. The V and J ends lost 1 base and 6 bases, in that order; junction bases with no gene match: 5.

This clone was counted a few times. The rearrangement uses TRBV6-5 and TRBJ2-5; D unresolved. The CDR3 is 13 residues long. V dropped 7 bases and J dropped 1 base, with 10 bases sitting between them. The germline CDR1 and CDR2 sequences are MNHEY and SVGAGI. For the CDR3, the DNA is TGTGCCAGCACCCCGCCGGGCCAAGAGACCCAGTACTTC. Encoded protein: CASTPPGQETQYF.

About this clone: Germline and junction disagree at one end, which may indicate a read error. The V gene is TRBV19, the J gene TRBJ2-1; 14 bases are a match to TRBD2. The V gene's germline CDR1 is LNHDA and CDR2 SQIVND (reference sequence). There are 13 residues in the CDR3. CDR3 DNA sequence: TGTGCCAGTAGTACCTGGACTAGCGGGAGGTTCGTCTTC. Its translation: CASSTWTSGRFVF.

This clone was counted between two and nine times. The CDR3 loop is CATSVPGSYNSPLHF. As DNA, the CDR3 is TGTGCCACATCCGTTCCGGGCTCCTATAATTCACCCCTCCACTTT. The V and J genes are TRBV28 and TRBJ1-6; no definite D call. Trimming took 10 bases from V and 0 from J, leaving 13 bases between them. CDR1 and CDR2 from the germline V gene are MDHEN and SYDVKM. There are 15 residues in the CDR3.

This chain joins TRBV5-1 and TRBJ1-1; TRBD1 matches at 7 bases. V was pared by 4 bases and J by 4 bases, with 7 bases of the junction left unmatched. CDR3 length equals 14 residues. Germline assignment: CDR1 SGHRS and CDR2 YFSETQ. The CDR3 DNA is TGCGCCAGCAGCAGGGACAGCCTAGGCACTGAAGCTTTCTTT. Amino acids: CASSRDSLGTEAFF.

This rearrangement joins TRBV28 to TRBJ1-2; 11 bases align to TRBD1. Trimming removed 5 bases from V and 1 base from J; junction bases left unmatched: 12. The CDR3 covers 18 residues. In germline, CDR1 is MDHEN, CDR2 SYDVKM. In DNA, the CDR3 is TGTGCCAGCAGTCCGGCCGGGACAGGGGGGTTCTTTAACTATGGCTACACCTTC. Its translation: CASSPAGTGGFFNYGYTF.

J is TRBJ1-5 and V is TRBV19; a weak D match, TRBD1 (5 bases). The V and J ends lost 3 bases and 5 bases respectively, with 11 bases between them. CDR3 length: 14 amino acids. CDR1 is LNHDA, CDR2 SQIVND, per germline (reference sequence). CDR3 nucleotide sequence: TGTGCCAGTAGTATGCAGGGTCGAGATCAGCCCCAGCATTTT. The encoded protein is CASSMQGRDQPQHF.

The chain employs TRBV7-3 and TRBJ2-1; D not certain. Trimming left V 2 bases short and J 0 bases short, with 8 bases between. Germline V lookup: CDR1 SGHTA, CDR2 FQGTGA. The CDR3 sequence is 15 residues long. CDR3 nucleotide sequence: TGTGCCAGCAGCTTAGCAGCAAGCTCCTACAATGAGCAGTTCTTC. This codes for CASSLAASSYNEQFF.

V gene TRBV30 combines with J gene TRBJ1-1; D gene uncertain. CDR3 length: 14 residues. The V gene lost 0 bases and the J gene lost 1 base, with 9 bases spanning the gap. The germline gives CDR1 GTSNPN, CDR2 SVGIG (reference sequence). The CDR3 DNA reads TGTGCCTGGAGTGTATGGCAGACGAACACTGAAGCTTTCTTT. It codes for CAWSVWQTNTEAFF.

The DNA for the CDR3 is TGTGCCTGGAGTGCCCAGAAAGACACCATATATTTT. This gives the protein CAWSAQKDTIYF. The chain recombines TRBV30 with TRBJ1-3; unclear D gene. Germline loops: CDR1 GTSNPN, CDR2 SVGIG (reference sequence). Trimming removed 1 base at V and 8 bases at J, with 9 bases between. CDR3 length: 12 amino acids.

This clone was counted a few times. The genes are TRBV14 and TRBJ1-2; tentative D call: TRBD1 (5 bases). The germline V and J ends were trimmed by 6 bases and 5 bases, with 22 bases remaining between them. The germline V gene encodes CDR1 SGHDN and CDR2 FVKESK. The length of the CDR3 is 16 residues. CDR3 coding DNA: TGTGCCAGCAGACCCACCGGGACTGGGGCAGCGTATGGCTACACCTTC. This gives the protein CASRPTGTGAAYGYTF.

CDR3 sequence: CASSEVTSGGELFF. The CDR3 DNA sequence: TGTGCCAGCAGTGAAGTAACTAGCGGAGGGGAGCTGTTTTTT. The genes are TRBV2 and TRBJ2-2, with 8 positions matching TRBD2. CDR1 and CDR2 (germline): SNHLY, FYNNEI. The CDR3 has 14 residues. With 1 base clipped from V and 8 bases from J, the junction kept 3 bases outside the gene matches.

This clone was seen just once. This chain uses TRBV6-1 with TRBJ1-1, with unresolved D. Trimming took off 2 bases at V and 4 bases at J, with 14 bases between the two ends. Germline CDR1 and CDR2: MNHNS and SASEGT. This CDR3 has 15 amino acids. The CDR3 DNA reads TGTGCCAGCAGTGAAACTTCCCGAAAGGGCACTGAAGCTTTCTTT. This sequence encodes CASSETSRKGTEAFF.

This chain connects TRBV4-2 to TRBJ1-3, with 9 bases matching TRBD1. The ends lost 0 bases at V and 3 bases at J; junction bases unmatched: 3. CDR3 size: 16 residues. From germline, CDR1 is LGHNA and CDR2 YNFKEQ. The CDR3 DNA follows: TGTGCCAGCAGCCAAGATGGACAGGGGAGTGGAAACACCATATATTTT. This translates into CASSQDGQGSGNTIYF.

The chain carries TRBV2 and TRBJ1-3; maybe TRBD1 (6 bases). V was trimmed by 4 bases and J by 2 bases, leaving 15 bases between them. The V gene's germline CDR1 is SNHLY and CDR2 FYNNEI. The CDR3 has 16 amino acids. The CDR3 DNA is TGTGCCAGCAGTGTAGGGGGTTTTAATCCTGGAAACACCATATATTTT. Translated: CASSVGGFNPGNTIYF.

The rearrangement links TRBV7-9 to TRBJ1-4; possibly TRBD1 for D (5 bases). The CDR3 extends over 16 amino acids. V gave up 5 bases and J gave up 8 bases, with 21 bases separating them. The germline V gene encodes CDR1 SEHNR and CDR2 FQNEAQ (reference sequence). The CDR3 region has the DNA TGTGCCAGCAGCCTAGACCCGGGGCGTTCTGAGGAAAAACTGTTTTTT. Translating it yields CASSLDPGRSEEKLFF.

The chain couples TRBV10-1 to TRBJ2-7, with 8 nucleotides matching TRBD1. The germline gives CDR1 WNHNN, CDR2 SYGVQD (reference sequence). J gave up 4 bases and V 6 bases, and 8 bases lay outside the gene matches. The CDR3 contains 14 residues. This CDR3 reads CASRKDRGSYEQYF. CDR3 bases: TGCGCCAGCAGAAAAGACAGGGGTTCGTACGAGCAGTACTTC.

The chain uses TRBV2 and TRBJ1-4, with D tentatively TRBD1 (5 bases). The CDR3 runs 12 residues. V lost 10 bases, J lost 7 bases, and 13 bases lay in between. Germline CDR1 is SNHLY and CDR2 is FYNNEI. CDR3 sequence (DNA): TGTGCCACAAGAGCAGGGCGTGAAAAACTGTTTTTT. It translates to CATRAGREKLFF.

This chain uses TRBV4-1 with TRBJ1-2, with D maybe TRBD1 (6 bases). V lost 1 base, J lost 2 bases, and 11 bases lay in between. CDR1 MGHRA and CDR2 YSYEKL come from the germline V gene. The CDR3 has 15 residues. The DNA of the CDR3 is TGCGCCAGCAGCCAAGGATGGACAGCAAACTATGGCTACACCTTC. Translated, it gives CASSQGWTANYGYTF.

This clone was found once. The genes are TRBV21-1 and TRBJ2-7; the listed D gene, TRBD1, was not tested against the DNA. TRBV21-1 is noted as a pseudogene. The CDR3 runs to 14 residues. The CDR3 here is CASPGHFLAYEQYF. The CDR3 bases are TGTGCCAGCCCGGGACACTTCTTGGCCTACGAGCAGTACTTC.

In its sample, this clone was seen a few times. The rearrangement joins TRBV6-1 to TRBJ1-2, with a possible D match to TRBD1 (6 bases). The CDR3 is 13 residues long. Trimming stripped 4 bases from V and 7 bases from J, with 13 bases between. CDR1 and CDR2 (germline): MNHNS, SASEGT. The CDR3 region is CASSVDSLFGYTF. The CDR3 nucleotides are TGTGCCAGCAGTGTGGACAGCCTCTTTGGCTACACCTTC.